This entry is about one T cell receptor beta chain. What it binds is not known. These data originate in a study of cytomegalovirus exposure and HLA in healthy donors. The study's findings and limits: One cluster of highly shared sequence variants probably arose as a sequencing artifact.

The primer mix had 60 Vbeta and 13 Jbeta primers. Using immunoSEQ multiplex PCR, the repertoire was profiled, and TCRdb retains in-frame clones only, with some absent. This sample's table reports approximately 70,000 clones. The CDR3 runs to 16 residues. The ends were cut back, 5 bases at V and 7 bases at J, with 24 bases in the middle. Germline CDR1 and CDR2: KGHSH and LQKENI. What was sequenced was PBMCs. This chain uses TRBV18 with TRBJ2-7; the D gene is possibly TRBD2 (6 bases). The origin of this receptor is a woman younger than 45 in good health and CMV-seronegative. This chain's CDR3 is CASSDSGTPARREQYF. In DNA form, the CDR3 reads TGTGCCAGCTCAGATTCCGGGACTCCCGCGCGACGGGAGCAGTACTTC.